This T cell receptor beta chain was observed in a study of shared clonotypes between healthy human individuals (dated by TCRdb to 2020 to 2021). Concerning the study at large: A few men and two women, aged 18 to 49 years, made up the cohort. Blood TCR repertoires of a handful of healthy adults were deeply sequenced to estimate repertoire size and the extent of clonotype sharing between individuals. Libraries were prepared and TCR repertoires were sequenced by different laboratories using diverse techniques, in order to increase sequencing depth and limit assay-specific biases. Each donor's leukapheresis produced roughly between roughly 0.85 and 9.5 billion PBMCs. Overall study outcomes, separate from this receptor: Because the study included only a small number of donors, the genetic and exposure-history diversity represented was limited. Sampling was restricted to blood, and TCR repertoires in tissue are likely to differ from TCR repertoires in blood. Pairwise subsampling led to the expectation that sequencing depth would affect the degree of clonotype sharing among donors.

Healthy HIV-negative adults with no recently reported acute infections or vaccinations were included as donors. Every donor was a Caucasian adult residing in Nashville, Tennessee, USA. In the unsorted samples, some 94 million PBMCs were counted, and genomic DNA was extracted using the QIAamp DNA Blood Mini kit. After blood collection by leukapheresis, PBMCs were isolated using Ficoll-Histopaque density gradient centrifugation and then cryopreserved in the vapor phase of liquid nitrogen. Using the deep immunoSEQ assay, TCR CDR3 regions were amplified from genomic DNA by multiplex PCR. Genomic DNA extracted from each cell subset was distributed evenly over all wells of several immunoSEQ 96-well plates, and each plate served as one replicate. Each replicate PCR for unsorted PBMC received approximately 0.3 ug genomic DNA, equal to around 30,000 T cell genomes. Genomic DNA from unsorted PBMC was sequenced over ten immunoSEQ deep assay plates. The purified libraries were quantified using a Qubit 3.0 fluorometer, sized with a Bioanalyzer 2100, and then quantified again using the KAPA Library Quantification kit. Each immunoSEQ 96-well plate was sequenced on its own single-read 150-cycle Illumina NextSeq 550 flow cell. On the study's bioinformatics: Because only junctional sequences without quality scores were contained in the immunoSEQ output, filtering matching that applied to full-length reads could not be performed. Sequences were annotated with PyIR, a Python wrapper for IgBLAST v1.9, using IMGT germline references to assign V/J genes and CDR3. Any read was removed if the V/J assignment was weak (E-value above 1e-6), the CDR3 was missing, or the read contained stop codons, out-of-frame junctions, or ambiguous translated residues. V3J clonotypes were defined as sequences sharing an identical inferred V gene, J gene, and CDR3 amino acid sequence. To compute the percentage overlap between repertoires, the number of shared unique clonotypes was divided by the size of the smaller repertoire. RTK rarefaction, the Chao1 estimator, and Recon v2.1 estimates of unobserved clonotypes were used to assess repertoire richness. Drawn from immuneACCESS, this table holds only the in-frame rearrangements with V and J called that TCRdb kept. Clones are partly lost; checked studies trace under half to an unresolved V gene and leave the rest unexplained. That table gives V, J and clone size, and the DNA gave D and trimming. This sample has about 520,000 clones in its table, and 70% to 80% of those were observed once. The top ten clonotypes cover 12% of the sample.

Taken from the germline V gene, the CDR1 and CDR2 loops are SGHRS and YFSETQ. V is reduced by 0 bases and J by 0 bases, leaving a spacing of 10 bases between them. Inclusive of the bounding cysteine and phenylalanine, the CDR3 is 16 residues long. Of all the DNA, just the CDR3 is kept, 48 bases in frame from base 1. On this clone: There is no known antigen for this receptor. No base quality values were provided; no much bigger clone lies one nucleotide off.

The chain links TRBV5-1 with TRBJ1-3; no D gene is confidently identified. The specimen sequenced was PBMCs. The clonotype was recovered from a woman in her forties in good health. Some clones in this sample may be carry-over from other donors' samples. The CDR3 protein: CASSLVGAFSGNTIYF. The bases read TGCGCCAGCAGCTTGGTAGGCGCCTTCTCTGGAAACACCATATATTTT.